This TCR beta chain came from a study of OX40 agonist ivuxolimab in advanced cancers. Notes on the research overall: Ivuxolimab, which targeted the costimulatory receptor OX40 (CD134), was an agonistic, fully human IgG2 monoclonal antibody. Intravenous ivuxolimab was administered to patients every 2 weeks at six dose levels: 0.01, 0.1, 0.3, 1.5, 3 and 10 mg/kg. Of the approximately 53 patients in dose escalation, about 20 had hepatocellular carcinoma, some 15 had melanoma, 9 had renal cell carcinoma and 9 had head and neck cancer. In the dose-escalation cohort, approximately 80% of patients were male, and the mean age was 60 years with a range of 23 to 79. Patients were allowed to have had prior anti-PD-1, anti-PD-L1 or anti-CTLA-4 therapy, and 30% to 40% of the dose-escalation patients had been treated with checkpoint inhibitors. Partial responses occurred in three dose-escalation patients: two with cutaneous melanoma and one with hepatocellular carcinoma. The purpose of peripheral TCRbeta sequencing was to test whether ivuxolimab changed TCR sequence diversity and led to clonal T-cell expansion. The monotherapy dose-escalation portion (N of about 52 patients) of the phase I ivuxolimab trial is reported in the paper.

For this clone: Its recognized antigen is unknown. No per-base quality is available; no much larger clone lies one base away.

Genomic DNA was isolated from the sorted cells so that the TCRbeta CDR3 region could be sequenced. TCRbeta CDR3 regions were sequenced using the immunoSEQ Assay. The clones in this table, taken by TCRdb from immuneACCESS, are in-frame only. Not every clone is retained; where verified, under half of the shortfall comes from an unresolved V gene, and the cause of the rest is unknown. This sample gives 65,000 to 75,000 clones in total; 82% of them show up just once. The ten largest clones take up 0.4% to 0.45% of the sample. Overall results and qualifications from the work: Clonal expansion of both CD4+ and CD8+ blood T cells was observed from baseline to week 6 at doses 0.1 to 3.0 mg/kg. Low levels of normalized T-cell clonal expansion were also seen in some patients who did not respond. In the 0.1-3.0 mg/kg groups, partial responders had among the lowest normalized peripheral clonal expansion, particularly in CD8+ T cells. The antigen specificity of the clonally expanded peripheral T cells was not determined. After ivuxolimab, more expanded clones were found on average in CD8+ T cells than in CD4+ T cells.

The trial excluded patients who had a history of autoimmune disease or were on systemic immunosuppression. Peripheral blood for TCR sequencing was collected from all dose cohorts at baseline, on cycle 4 day 1, and on cycle 7 day 1. The samples were drawn from a first-in-human, open-label, multicenter phase I dose-escalation trial of ivuxolimab. Adults with locally advanced or metastatic melanoma, renal cell carcinoma, hepatocellular carcinoma or head and neck squamous cell carcinoma were enrolled in the trial. Before TCR sequencing, CD4+ and CD8+ T cells were separately sorted from peripheral blood. The TCR sequence derives from an adult with an advanced solid tumor such as melanoma, head and neck, liver or kidney cancer. The sequences come from CD4+ or CD8+ T cells sorted from blood, collected in a trial of the OX40 agonist ivuxolimab.

The CDR3 is CASSFGVPGELFF. The DNA sequence is given as TGTGCCAGCAGTTTCGGCGTTCCCGGGGAGCTGTTTTTT. The chain was built from TRBV28 and TRBJ2-2, with the identity of the D gene unclear. V loses 3 bases of germline sequence and J loses 6 bases, and the interval between the two ends is 8 bases. The CDR3 covers 13 residues, taking in both the cysteine and the phenylalanine. Only CDR3 DNA is held: 39 bases, read in frame from base 1. The germline V gene yields MDHEN for CDR1 and SYDVKM for CDR2.